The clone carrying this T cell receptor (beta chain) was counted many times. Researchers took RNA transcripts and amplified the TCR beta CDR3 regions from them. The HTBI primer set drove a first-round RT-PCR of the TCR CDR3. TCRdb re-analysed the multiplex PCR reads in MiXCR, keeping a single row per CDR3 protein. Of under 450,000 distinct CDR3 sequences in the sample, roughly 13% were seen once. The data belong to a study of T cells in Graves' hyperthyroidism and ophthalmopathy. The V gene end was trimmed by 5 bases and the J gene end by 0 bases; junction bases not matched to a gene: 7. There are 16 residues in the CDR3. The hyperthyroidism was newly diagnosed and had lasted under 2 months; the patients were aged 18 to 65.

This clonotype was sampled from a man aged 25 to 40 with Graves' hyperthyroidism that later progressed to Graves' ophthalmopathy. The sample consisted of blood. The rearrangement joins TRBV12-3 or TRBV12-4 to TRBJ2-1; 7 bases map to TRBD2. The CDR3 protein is CASSRGAGSSYNEQFF. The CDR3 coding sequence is TGTGCCAGCAGTCGTGGAGCGGGAAGCTCCTACAATGAGCAGTTCTTC.